The 17 T cell receptor beta chains presented below share a single source sample, sequenced in a study of cytomegalovirus exposure and HLA in healthy donors. Primers: 60 Vbeta forward and 13 Jbeta reverse. Sequencing used immunoSEQ multiplex PCR; TCRdb keeps in-frame clones, though not all of them. The sample comprises tens of thousands of clones, less than 75% of which are singletons, and roughly 6.3% rests with the top ten. The material sequenced was PBMCs. These TCRs come from a man aged 30-40 years in good health and CMV-seronegative.

V is TRBV5-1 and J is TRBJ2-5, with D unclear. The germline gives CDR1 SGHRS, CDR2 YFSETQ. This CDR3 contains 13 residues. Trimming left V 6 bases short and J 2 bases short, with 11 bases between. Here the CDR3 DNA reads TGCGCCAGCAAGGCAGGAATACAAGAGACCCAGTACTTC. Protein sequence: CASKAGIQETQYF.

The chain uses TRBV6-6 and TRBJ2-7, with 8 positions matching TRBD1. From germline, CDR1 is MNHNY and CDR2 SVGAGI (reference sequence). The CDR3 runs 14 residues. The V segment lost 6 bases and the J segment 1 base; nucleotides outside the gene matches: 5. CDR3 coding DNA: TGTGCCAGCAGGGCAGGGGGCGAGTCCTACGAGCAGTACTTC. This translates into CASRAGGESYEQYF.

V usage is TRBV5-8 and J usage is TRBJ1-2; 11 nucleotides align to TRBD1. From germline, CDR1 is SGHTS and CDR2 YDEGEE. J lost 2 bases, V lost 4 bases, and 10 bases had no gene match. The CDR3 sequence is 17 residues long. CDR3 in amino acids: CASSPSSGTGGNYGYTF. CDR3 bases: TGTGCCAGCAGCCCATCCTCCGGGACAGGGGGGAACTATGGCTACACCTTC.

The chain joins TRBV5-1 to TRBJ2-7; a possible D gene is TRBD2 (6 bases). V lost 2 bases to trimming and J lost 0 bases, with 9 bases between them. Germline values: CDR1 SGHRS, CDR2 YFSETQ. The CDR3 sequence is 14 residues long. The CDR3 here is CASSLGGSSYEQYF. The CDR3 coding sequence is TGCGCCAGCAGCTTAGGAGGGAGCTCCTACGAGCAGTACTTC. The full variable domain, in which reference TRBV5-1 and TRBJ2-7 provide the parts outside the CDR3, is KAGVTQTPRYLIKTRGQQVTLSCSPISGHRSVSWYQQTPGQGLQFLFEYFSETQRNKGNFPGRFSGRQFSNSRSEMNVSTLELGDSALYLCASSLGGSSYEQYFGPGTRLTVT.

V usage is TRBV6-5 and J usage is TRBJ2-7; D remains ambiguous. V was clipped by 6 bases and J by 6 bases, with 18 bases between them. Germline CDR1 and CDR2: MNHEY and SVGAGI. This CDR3 is 14 amino acids long. CDR3 nucleotides: TGTGCCAGCAGCCGCACTCCGAGGTTCTTCGAGCAGTACTTC. As protein: CASSRTPRFFEQYF.

This clone has a handful of counts. The CDR3 sequence is CASSPGSGDVDTEAFF. The CDR3 DNA is TGCGCCAGCAGCCCTGGGTCGGGTGATGTTGACACTGAAGCTTTCTTT. V usage is TRBV4-1 and J usage is TRBJ1-1; no clear D gene. The length of the CDR3 is 16 residues. Per the germline V gene, CDR1 is MGHRA and CDR2 is YSYEKL. V was clipped by 4 bases and J by 3 bases, with 18 bases between them.

The chain is built from TRBV5-1 and TRBJ2-1; D uncertain. Germline V gene data show CDR1 as SGHRS and CDR2 as YFSETQ. V shed 4 bases and J shed 5 bases, with 16 bases lying between them. The CDR3 sequence is 15 residues long. The CDR3 DNA sequence: TGCGCCAGCAGCACCTTACAAGGAGATAACAATGAGCAGTTCTTC. Residues: CASSTLQGDNNEQFF.

V usage is TRBV7-6 and J usage is TRBJ2-1, with 15 nucleotides matching TRBD2. The CDR3 consists of 16 residues. Trimming took 4 bases from V and 6 from J; bases not matched to a gene: 4. CDR1 is SGHVS and CDR2 is FNYEAQ in the germline V gene. The CDR3 DNA reads TGTGCCAGCAGCTCCCGGGGACTAGCGGGGGGCAATGAGCAGTTCTTC. Encoded protein: CASSSRGLAGGNEQFF.

The chain uses TRBV7-2 and TRBJ1-4; D is ambiguous. Germline V gene lookup returns CDR1 SGHTA and CDR2 FQGNSA. This CDR3 is built from 16 residues. V was trimmed by 4 bases and J by 5 bases, leaving 17 bases between them. Written as DNA, the CDR3 is TGTGCCAGCAGCTCCGCGGTGAGAGACCCAAATGAAAAACTGTTTTTT. This sequence encodes CASSSAVRDPNEKLFF.

The chain carries TRBV25-1 and TRBJ1-3, with D possibly being TRBD1 (5 bases). The CDR3 is 15 amino acids. Germline V gene sequence: CDR1 MGHDK, CDR2 SYGVNS. Trimming removed 2 bases from V and 4 bases from J, with 12 bases in between. The CDR3 loop is CASSEKERGGNTIYF. The CDR3 nucleotides are TGTGCCAGCAGTGAAAAGGAAAGGGGCGGAAACACCATATATTTT.

V usage is TRBV5-1 and J usage is TRBJ2-7; 8 bases fit TRBD1. CDR1 is SGHRS, CDR2 YFSETQ, per germline. The J segment lost 7 bases and the V segment lost 3 bases, leaving 9 bases of the junction unmatched. This CDR3 is built from 14 residues. The CDR3 DNA follows: TGCGCCAGCAGCTCAGGGGGCTCGGCCGGGGAGCAGTACTTC. This sequence encodes CASSSGGSAGEQYF.

This clone was seen only once. This chain connects TRBV2 to TRBJ2-1; 11 positions agree with TRBD2. V gave up 5 bases and J gave up 6 bases; unmatched junction bases: 9. CDR1 SNHLY and CDR2 FYNNEI come from the germline V gene. This CDR3 comprises 16 residues. The CDR3 reads CASSKTGTSGFNEQFF. CDR3 nucleotides: TGTGCCAGCAGTAAAACCGGGACTAGCGGATTCAATGAGCAGTTCTTC.

The chain employs TRBV13 and TRBJ1-1; no reliable D call. This CDR3 has 11 residues. V lost 8 bases and J 1 base, leaving 5 bases between the germline ends. CDR1 and CDR2 from the germline V gene are PRHDT and FYEKMQ (reference sequence). The CDR3 protein is CASGQNTEAFF. The CDR3 DNA reads as TGTGCCAGCGGGCAGAACACTGAAGCTTTCTTT.

The gene calls are TRBV6-6 and TRBJ1-1, with TRBD1 identical over 8 bases. The junction had 7 bases not matched to a gene; V was cut back by 8 bases and J by 5 bases. This CDR3 spans 13 amino acids. Germline V gene lookup returns CDR1 MNHNY and CDR2 SVGAGI (reference sequence). This CDR3 is CASSDRANTEAFF. The CDR3 DNA reads as TGTGCCAGCTCGGACAGGGCTAATACTGAAGCTTTCTTT.

The gene calls are TRBV5-1 and TRBJ2-1; 11 bases align to TRBD2. The CDR3 contains 15 residues. Germline V gene data show CDR1 as SGHRS and CDR2 as YFSETQ. Trimming at V came to 4 bases and at J to 3 bases, leaving 3 bases not matched to a gene. The CDR3 sequence: CASSVGLAVYNEQFF. For the CDR3, the DNA is TGCGCCAGCAGCGTGGGACTAGCGGTCTACAATGAGCAGTTCTTC.

The chain links TRBV28 to TRBJ1-2; a possible D gene is TRBD1 (6 bases). The CDR3 length is 16 residues. V lost 1 base, J lost 5 bases, and 17 bases lay in between. CDR1 and CDR2 from the germline V gene are MDHEN and SYDVKM. DNA of the CDR3: TGTGCCAGCAGTTTATCGGCAGGGGTCGGTTGGTATGGCTACACCTTC. The encoded protein is CASSLSAGVGWYGYTF.

The chain recombines TRBV5-1 with TRBJ1-1; D unclear. The CDR3 has 14 amino acids. Germline CDR1 SGHRS, CDR2 YFSETQ. Trimming left V 4 bases short and J 3 bases short, with 13 bases between. The CDR3 spells CASSPRGFDTEAFF. The CDR3 DNA reads as TGCGCCAGCAGCCCCAGAGGTTTCGACACTGAAGCTTTCTTT.